Below, 15 T cell receptor beta chains from the same sample are listed, as sequenced in a study of shared clonotypes between healthy human individuals. Clones were sequenced by immunoSEQ multiplex PCR, and TCRdb holds only the in-frame ones, with some missing. This table has about 1.5 million clones, around 98% appearing once. Sequencing was performed on naive CD4+ T cells sorted from blood. Documented subset: CD45RA+ positively selected. These receptors were taken from a man aged 25-40 years in good health.

V gene TRBV5-4 combines with J gene TRBJ1-3; D is uncertain. Germline V gene lookup returns CDR1 SGHNT and CDR2 YYREEE (reference sequence). V was shortened by 0 bases and J by 0 bases, with 10 bases between the two germline ends. This CDR3 is 16 amino acids long. The CDR3 nucleotides read TGTGCCAGCAGCTTGGCAAGAGGGTTCTCTGGAAACACCATATATTTT. It encodes CASSLARGFSGNTIYF.

This clone was observed a single time. V is TRBV10-2 and J is TRBJ2-2, with TRBD2 matching 8 bases. The CDR3 extends over 14 amino acids. Trimming cost V 5 bases and J 7 bases; bases outside gene matches: 6. Germline CDR1 WSHSY, CDR2 SAAADI. This CDR3 is CASSRREDHGELFF. In nucleotides, the CDR3 is TGCGCCAGCAGTAGGCGGGAGGATCACGGGGAGCTGTTTTTT.

This clone was seen once. CDR3 region: CSAETGAFF. DNA for the CDR3: TGCAGTGCTGAGACTGGGGCTTTCTTT. V and J are TRBV20-1 and TRBJ1-1; D unresolved. Germline-derived CDR1 and CDR2 are DFQATT and SNEGSKA (reference sequence). CDR3 size: 9 residues. V lost 5 bases to trimming and J lost 11 bases, with 9 bases between them.

As DNA, the CDR3 is TGCGCCAGCAGCCCAAGCCCACAGCTCTCTGGGGCCAACGTCCTGACTTTC. Its translation: CASSPSPQLSGANVLTF. The genes are TRBV4-3 and TRBJ2-6; D ambiguous. This CDR3 is built from 17 residues. The V end was cut by 4 bases, the J end by 0 bases, with 13 bases between. The germline V gene encodes CDR1 LGHNA and CDR2 YSLEER.

This clone was found once. The chain joins TRBV10-3 to TRBJ1-1, with D perhaps TRBD1 (5 bases). The CDR3 is 12 residues long. CDR1 ENHRY and CDR2 SYGVKD come from the germline V gene. V lost 3 bases and J lost 8, with 10 bases in between. The CDR3 loop reads CAISDLGREAFF. The CDR3 DNA follows: TGTGCCATCAGTGACCTGGGACGGGAAGCTTTCTTT.

V gene TRBV7-3 combines with J gene TRBJ2-3; weak D call: TRBD1 (6 bases). Trimming removed 5 bases at V and 10 bases at J, with 13 bases between. The germline CDR1 and CDR2 sequences are SGHTA and FQGTGA. The CDR3 is 12 amino acids. This CDR3 reads CASSAPGHAQYF. CDR3 sequence (DNA): TGTGCCAGCAGCGCGCCGGGACACGCGCAGTATTTT. Together with reference TRBV7-3 and TRBJ2-3, the CDR3 gives the full variable domain: GAGVSQTPSNKVTEKGKYVELRCDPISGHTALYWYRQSLGQGPEFLIYFQGTGAADDSGLPNDRFFAVRPEGSVSTLKIQRTERGDSAVYLCASSAPGHAQYFGPGTRLTVL.

The chain uses TRBV11-2 and TRBJ1-1; D is unresolved. Trimming took off 5 bases at V and 0 bases at J, with 7 bases between the two ends. Germline lookup yields CDR1 SGHAT and CDR2 FQNNGV. This CDR3 comprises 13 residues. The CDR3 loop reads CASSQQMNTEAFF. The CDR3 coding sequence is TGTGCCAGCAGCCAGCAGATGAACACTGAAGCTTTCTTT.

The chain has TRBV25-1 and TRBJ2-5; 10 positions agree with TRBD2. J lost 1 base, V lost 9 bases, and 2 bases had no gene match. The CDR3 is made up of 13 amino acids. CDR1 and CDR2 from the germline V gene are MGHDK and SYGVNS. In DNA, the CDR3 is TGTGCCAGTACTAGCGGGATCCAAGAGACCCAGTACTTC. This sequence encodes CASTSGIQETQYF.

Concerning this clone itself: Other DNA variants within this sample encode the same CDR3. The V call is TRBV9, the J call TRBJ2-2; D uncertain. V was clipped by 3 bases and J by 0 bases, with 6 bases between them. Per germline, CDR1 SGDLS and CDR2 YYNGEE. The CDR3 consists of 14 residues. The CDR3 DNA is TGTGCCAGCAGCGCGAGAACGAACACCGGGGAGCTGTTTTTT. This translates into CASSARTNTGELFF.

The chain combines TRBV29-1 with TRBJ1-2; 10 bases line up with TRBD1. The germline gives CDR1 SQVTM, CDR2 ANQGSEA. The V segment lost 3 bases and the J segment 7 bases; nucleotides outside the gene matches: 5. The CDR3 totals 13 residues. CDR3 residues: CSVDDRGRPGYTF. In nucleotides, the CDR3 is TGCAGCGTTGATGACAGGGGGCGACCTGGCTACACCTTC.

On this clone itself: This same CDR3 is encoded by further DNA sequences in the sample. The V and J genes are TRBV7-2 and TRBJ1-1; TRBD1 might be the D (6 bases). Germline V gives CDR1 SGHTA, CDR2 FQGNSA. This CDR3 spans 14 amino acids. Trimming shortened V by 3 bases and J by 5 bases, and 13 bases separated the two germline ends. The CDR3 loop is CASSFSRGGTEAFF. DNA for the CDR3: TGTGCCAGCAGCTTCTCCAGGGGCGGGACTGAAGCTTTCTTT.

The rearrangement links TRBV27 to TRBJ2-7; D possibly uses TRBD1 or TRBD2 (5 bases each). V dropped 8 bases and J dropped 3 bases, with 17 bases sitting between them. Germline CDR1 MNHEY, CDR2 SMNVEV (reference sequence). The CDR3 contains 14 residues. The CDR3 here is CASRSQGRIYEQYF. CDR3 nucleotides: TGTGCCAGCCGCAGCCAGGGACGCATCTACGAGCAGTACTTC.

Of note for this clone: Other DNA sequences of this sample code for an identical CDR3. The V and J genes are TRBV2 and TRBJ2-7, with D unclear. Looked up from germline, CDR1 is SNHLY and CDR2 is FYNNEI. Deletions cut 0 bases from V and 3 bases from J, with 0 bases between. The length of the CDR3 is 11 residues. The CDR3 nucleotides are TGTGCCAGCAGTGAAGCCTACGAGCAGTACTTC. This encodes CASSEAYEQYF.

The genes are TRBV28 and TRBJ1-5; tentatively, D is TRBD1 (5 bases). The CDR3 consists of 14 residues. Per the germline V gene, CDR1 is MDHEN and CDR2 is SYDVKM. V gave up 6 bases and J gave up 5 bases, with 14 bases separating them. CDR3 loop: CASRKDRVDQPQHF. For the CDR3, the DNA is TGTGCCAGCAGAAAAGACAGAGTCGATCAGCCCCAGCATTTT. The full variable domain, in which reference TRBV28 and TRBJ1-5 provide the parts outside the CDR3, is DVKVTQSSRYLVKRTGEKVFLECVQDMDHENMFWYRQDPGLGLRLIYFSYDVKMKEKGDIPEGYSVSREKKERFSLILESASTNQTSMYLCASRKDRVDQPQHFGDGTRLSIL.

The chain uses TRBV7-2 and TRBJ2-5; 9 nucleotides agree with TRBD2. Trimming at V came to 3 bases and at J to 2 bases, leaving 1 base not matched to a gene. Per the germline V gene, CDR1 is SGHTA and CDR2 is FQGNSA. The CDR3 is 14 amino acids. CDR3 sequence (DNA): TGTGCCAGCAGCTTTCTAGCGGGACAAGAGACCCAGTACTTC. Amino acids: CASSFLAGQETQYF.